This note documents a single T cell receptor (beta chain) sequence. This record comes from a study of blood T cell repertoires in COVID-19. Under the authors' procedure: Reference gene primer amplification yielded estimated nucleated cell counts. Only in-frame clones appear in the TCRdb table, and some are missing; sequencing was by immunoSEQ multiplex PCR. V and J calls and clone size come straight from that table; D and trimming were deduced from the DNA. The sample comprises around 60,000 clones, approximately 82% of which are singletons, and approximately 3.5% rests with the top ten. Trimming removed 5 bases from V and 6 bases from J; junction bases left unmatched: 7. The CDR3 loop spans 14 amino acids. In germline, CDR1 is LNHDA, CDR2 SQIVND (reference sequence).

V gene TRBV19 combines with J gene TRBJ1-5, with TRBD1 identical over 7 bases. The sequenced sample consisted of peripheral blood. The receptor was isolated from a woman aged 80 or over with acute or convalescent COVID-19. CDR3 residues: CASSRTGVPQPQHF. CDR3 in DNA: TGTGCCAGTAGTCGCACAGGGGTCCCTCAGCCCCAGCATTTT.